Detailed here is one TCR beta chain. The sample comes from a study of T cells after yellow fever vaccination. Looked up from germline, CDR1 is MNHNS and CDR2 is SASEGT. Trimming cost V 0 bases and J 6 bases, with 9 bases left between them. CDR3 length equals 14 residues. TCRdb recomputed calls from the 5' RACE reads with MiXCR, one row per CDR3 protein. This sample has approximately 550,000 distinct CDR3 sequences; 15% to 20% occur once, and the top ten carry 14%. The clonotype was recovered from a young man who received the YFV17D yellow fever vaccine. The sequenced sample was PBMCs, obtained 15 days after the yellow fever booster vaccination. The chain has TRBV6-1 and TRBJ1-5; the D gene is possibly TRBD1 (5 bases). This chain's CDR3 is CASSEAPTGQPQHF. CDR3 sequence (DNA): TGTGCCAGCAGTGAAGCCCCAACAGGTCAGCCCCAGCATTTT.